This TCR beta chain originates from a study of response to subunit inactivated influenza vaccine. Study-wide findings and caveats: The authors proposed limited new T cell recruitment per seasonal influenza vaccination.

On this clonotype: Its cognate antigen is unknown.

Each CDR3 protein is one row after TCRdb ran MiXCR on the RT-PCR reads. The table lists 530,000 or so distinct CDR3 sequences, approximately 15% of them singletons. Trimming cost V 1 base and J 6 bases, with 11 bases left between them. The CDR3 length is 14 residues. From germline, CDR1 is SGHKS and CDR2 YYEKEE (reference sequence). This TCR was recovered from a man aged 45 to 65 who received an inactivated influenza vaccine. The chain links TRBV5-5 to TRBJ1-5; a weak D match, TRBD1 (5 bases). This specimen consisted of PBMCs from blood, obtained 12 days after vaccination. The CDR3 sequence is CASSLWGMAQPQHF. CDR3 in DNA: TGTGCCAGCAGCTTGTGGGGGATGGCTCAGCCCCAGCATTTT.